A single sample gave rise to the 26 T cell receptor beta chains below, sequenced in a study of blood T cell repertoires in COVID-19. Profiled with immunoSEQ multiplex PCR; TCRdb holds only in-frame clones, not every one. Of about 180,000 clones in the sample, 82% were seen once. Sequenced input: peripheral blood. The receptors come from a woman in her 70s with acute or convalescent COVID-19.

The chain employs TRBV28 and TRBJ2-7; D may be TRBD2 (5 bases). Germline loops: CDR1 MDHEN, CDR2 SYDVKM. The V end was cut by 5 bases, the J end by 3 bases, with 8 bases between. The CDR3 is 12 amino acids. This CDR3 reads CASSGGYYEQYF. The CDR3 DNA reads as TGTGCCAGCAGTGGAGGCTACTACGAGCAGTACTTC.

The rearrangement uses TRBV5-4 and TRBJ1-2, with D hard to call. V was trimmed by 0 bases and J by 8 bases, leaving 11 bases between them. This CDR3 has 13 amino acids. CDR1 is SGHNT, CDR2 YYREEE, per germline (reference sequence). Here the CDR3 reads CASSLVSGSGYTF. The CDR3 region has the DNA TGTGCCAGCAGCTTGGTGTCCGGGAGCGGCTACACCTTC.

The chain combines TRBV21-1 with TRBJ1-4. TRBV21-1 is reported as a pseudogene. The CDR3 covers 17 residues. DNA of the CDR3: TGTGCCAGCAGCAAAGATGAGTTAGGAGCAACTAATGAAAAACTGTTTTTT. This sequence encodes CASSKDELGATNEKLFF.

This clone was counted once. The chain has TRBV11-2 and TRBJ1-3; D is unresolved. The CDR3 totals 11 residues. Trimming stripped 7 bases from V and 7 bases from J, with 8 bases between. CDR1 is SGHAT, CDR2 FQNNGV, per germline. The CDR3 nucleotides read TGTGCCAGCACCTGGGCGAACACCATATATTTT. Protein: CASTWANTIYF.

The CDR3 region is CASSLADRETQYF. The CDR3 DNA sequence: TGTGCCAGCAGCTTAGCGGACAGGGAGACCCAGTACTTC. The chain is built from TRBV7-8 and TRBJ2-5, with TRBD1 matching over 7 bases. Germline V CDR1 and CDR2: SGHVS, FQNEAQ. This CDR3 has 13 amino acids. The junction had 0 bases not matched to a gene; V was cut back by 0 bases and J by 5 bases.

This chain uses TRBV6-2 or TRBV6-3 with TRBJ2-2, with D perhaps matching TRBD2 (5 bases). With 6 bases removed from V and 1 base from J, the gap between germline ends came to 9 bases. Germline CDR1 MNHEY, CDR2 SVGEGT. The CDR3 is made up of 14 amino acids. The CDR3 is CASSPTRNTGELFF. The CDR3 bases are TGTGCCAGCAGCCCAACTAGGAACACCGGGGAGCTGTTTTTT.

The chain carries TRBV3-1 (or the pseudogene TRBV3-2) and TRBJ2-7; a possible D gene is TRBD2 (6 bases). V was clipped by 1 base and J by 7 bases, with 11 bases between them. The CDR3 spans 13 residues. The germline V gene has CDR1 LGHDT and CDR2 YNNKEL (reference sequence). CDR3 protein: CASSQGRGREQYF. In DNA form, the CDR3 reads TGTGCCAGCAGCCAAGGGAGGGGTCGGGAGCAGTACTTC.

CDR3 in amino acids: CASSQDIRQGGTGELFF. The CDR3 DNA follows: TGTGCCAGCAGCCAAGACATCAGGCAGGGTGGCACCGGGGAGCTGTTTTTT. The chain is built from TRBV14 and TRBJ2-2, with D tentatively TRBD1 (5 bases). This CDR3 is 17 amino acids long. V was clipped by 0 bases and J by 4 bases, with 15 bases between them. The germline CDR1 and CDR2 sequences are SGHDN and FVKESK.

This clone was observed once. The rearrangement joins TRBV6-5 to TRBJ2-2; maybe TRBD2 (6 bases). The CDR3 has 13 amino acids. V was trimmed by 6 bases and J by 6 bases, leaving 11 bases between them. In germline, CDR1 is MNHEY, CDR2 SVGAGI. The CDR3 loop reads CASSGGVAGELFF. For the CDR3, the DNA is TGTGCCAGCAGCGGAGGGGTGGCCGGGGAGCTGTTTTTT.

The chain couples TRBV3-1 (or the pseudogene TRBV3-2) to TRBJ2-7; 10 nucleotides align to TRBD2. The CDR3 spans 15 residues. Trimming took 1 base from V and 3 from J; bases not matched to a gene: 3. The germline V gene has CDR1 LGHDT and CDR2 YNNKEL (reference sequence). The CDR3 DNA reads TGTGCCAGCAGCCAAGGATTAGCGGGAGGCTACGAGCAGTACTTC. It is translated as CASSQGLAGGYEQYF.

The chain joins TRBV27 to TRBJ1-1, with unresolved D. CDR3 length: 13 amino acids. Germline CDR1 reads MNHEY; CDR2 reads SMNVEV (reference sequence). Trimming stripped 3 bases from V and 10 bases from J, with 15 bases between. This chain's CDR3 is CASSFRGPGGAFF. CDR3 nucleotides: TGTGCCAGCAGTTTCCGAGGGCCGGGTGGAGCTTTCTTT.

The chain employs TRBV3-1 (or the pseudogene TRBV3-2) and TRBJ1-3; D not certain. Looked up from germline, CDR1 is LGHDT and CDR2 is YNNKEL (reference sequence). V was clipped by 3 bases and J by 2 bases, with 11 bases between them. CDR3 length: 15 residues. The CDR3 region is CASSHQFLTGNTIYF. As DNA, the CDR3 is TGTGCCAGCAGCCACCAGTTCTTGACTGGAAACACCATATATTTT.

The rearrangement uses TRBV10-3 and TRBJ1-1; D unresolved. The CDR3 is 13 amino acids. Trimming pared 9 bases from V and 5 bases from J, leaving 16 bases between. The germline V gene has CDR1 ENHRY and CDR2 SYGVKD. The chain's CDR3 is CAIGRPGGTEAFF. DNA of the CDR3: TGTGCCATTGGCCGTCCAGGTGGGACTGAAGCTTTCTTT.

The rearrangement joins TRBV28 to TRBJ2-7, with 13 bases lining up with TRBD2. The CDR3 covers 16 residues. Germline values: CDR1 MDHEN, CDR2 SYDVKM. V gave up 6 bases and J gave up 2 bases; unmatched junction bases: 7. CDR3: CASSPIGLAGAYEQYF. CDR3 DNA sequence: TGTGCCAGCAGCCCCATAGGACTAGCGGGAGCCTACGAGCAGTACTTC.

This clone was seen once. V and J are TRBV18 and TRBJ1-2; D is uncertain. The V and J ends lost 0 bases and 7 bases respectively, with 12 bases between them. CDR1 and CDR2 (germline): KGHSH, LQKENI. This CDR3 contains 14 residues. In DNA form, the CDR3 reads TGTGCCAGCTCACCACCTCGGCAGGATGCTGGCTACACCTTC. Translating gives CASSPPRQDAGYTF.

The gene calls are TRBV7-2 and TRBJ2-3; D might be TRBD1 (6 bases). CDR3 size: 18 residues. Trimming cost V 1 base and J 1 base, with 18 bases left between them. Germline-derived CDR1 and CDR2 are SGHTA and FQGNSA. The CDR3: CASSLVWGQIGGTDTQYF. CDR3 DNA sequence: TGTGCCAGCAGCTTAGTGTGGGGGCAGATTGGTGGCACAGATACGCAGTATTTT.

The CDR3 spells CASSLEGTGPYGYTF. CDR3 bases: TGCGCCAGCAGCTTGGAGGGGACAGGCCCCTATGGCTACACCTTC. This chain joins TRBV5-1 and TRBJ1-2; 8 bases are a match to TRBD1. The CDR3 is 15 residues long. Germline lookup yields CDR1 SGHRS and CDR2 YFSETQ. V gave up 0 bases and J gave up 4 bases; unmatched junction bases: 5.

CDR3 in amino acids: CASSHGQGMDGYTF. DNA of the CDR3: TGTGCCAGCAGCCACGGACAGGGGATGGATGGCTACACCTTC. The chain combines TRBV7-6 with TRBJ1-2; 9 positions agree with TRBD1. The CDR3 is 14 amino acids. CDR1 and CDR2 from the germline V gene are SGHVS and FNYEAQ. The junction had 7 bases not matched to a gene; V was cut back by 5 bases and J by 6 bases. The complete variable domain, with remaining parts taken from reference TRBV7-6 and TRBJ1-2, reads GAGVSQSPRYKVTKRGQDVALRCDPISGHVSLYWYRQALGQGPEFLTYFNYEAQQDKSGLPNDRFSAERPEGSISTLTIQRTEQRDSAMYRCASSHGQGMDGYTFGSGTRLTVV.

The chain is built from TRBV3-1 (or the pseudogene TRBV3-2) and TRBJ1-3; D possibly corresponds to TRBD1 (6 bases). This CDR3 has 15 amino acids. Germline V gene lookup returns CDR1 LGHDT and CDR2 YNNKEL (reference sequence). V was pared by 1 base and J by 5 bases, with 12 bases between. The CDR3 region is CASSQGNRARNTIYF. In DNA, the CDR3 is TGTGCCAGCAGCCAAGGTAACAGGGCAAGAAACACCATATATTTT.

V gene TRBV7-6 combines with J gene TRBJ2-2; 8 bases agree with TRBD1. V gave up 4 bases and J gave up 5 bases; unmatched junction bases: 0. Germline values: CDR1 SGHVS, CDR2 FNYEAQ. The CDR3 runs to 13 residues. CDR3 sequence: CASSYRGTGELFF. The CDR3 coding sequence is TGTGCCAGCAGCTACAGGGGGACCGGGGAGCTGTTTTTT.

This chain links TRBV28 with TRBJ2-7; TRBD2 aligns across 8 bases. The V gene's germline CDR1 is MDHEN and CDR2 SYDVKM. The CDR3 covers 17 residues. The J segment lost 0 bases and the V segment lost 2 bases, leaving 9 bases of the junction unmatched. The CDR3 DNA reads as TGTGCCAGCAGTTTAAAGCGGGGGAGCCCCTCCTCCTACGAGCAGTACTTC. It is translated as CASSLKRGSPSSYEQYF. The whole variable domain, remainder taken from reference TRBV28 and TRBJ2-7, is DVKVTQSSRYLVKRTGEKVFLECVQDMDHENMFWYRQDPGLGLRLIYFSYDVKMKEKGDIPEGYSVSREKKERFSLILESASTNQTSMYLCASSLKRGSPSSYEQYFGPGTRLTVT.

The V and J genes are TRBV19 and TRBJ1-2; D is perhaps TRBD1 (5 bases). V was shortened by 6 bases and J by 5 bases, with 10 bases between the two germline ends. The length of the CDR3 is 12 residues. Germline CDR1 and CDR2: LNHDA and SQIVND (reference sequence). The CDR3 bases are TGTGCCAGTAGCGGCCAGGGTTATGGCTACACCTTC. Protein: CASSGQGYGYTF.

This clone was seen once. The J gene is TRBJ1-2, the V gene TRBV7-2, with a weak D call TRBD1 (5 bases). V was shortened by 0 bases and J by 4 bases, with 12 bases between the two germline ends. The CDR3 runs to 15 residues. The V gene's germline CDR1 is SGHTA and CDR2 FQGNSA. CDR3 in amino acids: CASSLAGGSGYGYTF. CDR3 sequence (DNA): TGTGCCAGCAGCTTAGCGGGGGGGAGCGGCTATGGCTACACCTTC.

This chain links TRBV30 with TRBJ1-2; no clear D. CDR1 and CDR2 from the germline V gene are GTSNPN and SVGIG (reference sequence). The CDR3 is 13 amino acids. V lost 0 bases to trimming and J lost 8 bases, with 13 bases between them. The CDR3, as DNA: TGTGCCTGGAGTGTAGGCGGCGCGGGAGGCTACACCTTC. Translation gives CAWSVGGAGGYTF. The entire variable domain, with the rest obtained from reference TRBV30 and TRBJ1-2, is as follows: SQTIHQWPATLVQPVGSPLSLECTVEGTSNPNLYWYRQAAGRGLQLLFYSVGIGQISSEVPQNLSASRPQDRQFILSSKKLLLSDSGFYLCAWSVGGAGGYTFGSGTRLTVV.

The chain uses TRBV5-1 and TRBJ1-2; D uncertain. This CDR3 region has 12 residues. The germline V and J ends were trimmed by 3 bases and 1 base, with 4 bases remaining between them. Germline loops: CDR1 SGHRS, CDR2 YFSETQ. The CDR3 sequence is CASSSDNYGYTF. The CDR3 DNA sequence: TGCGCCAGCAGCTCAGATAACTATGGCTACACCTTC.

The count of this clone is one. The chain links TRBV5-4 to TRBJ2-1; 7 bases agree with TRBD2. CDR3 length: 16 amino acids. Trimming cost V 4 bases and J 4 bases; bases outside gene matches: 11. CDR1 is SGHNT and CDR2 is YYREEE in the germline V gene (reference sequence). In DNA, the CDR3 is TGTGCCAGCAGCGATAGAGTTGCTAGCGGTTACAATGAGCAGTTCTTC. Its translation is CASSDRVASGYNEQFF.